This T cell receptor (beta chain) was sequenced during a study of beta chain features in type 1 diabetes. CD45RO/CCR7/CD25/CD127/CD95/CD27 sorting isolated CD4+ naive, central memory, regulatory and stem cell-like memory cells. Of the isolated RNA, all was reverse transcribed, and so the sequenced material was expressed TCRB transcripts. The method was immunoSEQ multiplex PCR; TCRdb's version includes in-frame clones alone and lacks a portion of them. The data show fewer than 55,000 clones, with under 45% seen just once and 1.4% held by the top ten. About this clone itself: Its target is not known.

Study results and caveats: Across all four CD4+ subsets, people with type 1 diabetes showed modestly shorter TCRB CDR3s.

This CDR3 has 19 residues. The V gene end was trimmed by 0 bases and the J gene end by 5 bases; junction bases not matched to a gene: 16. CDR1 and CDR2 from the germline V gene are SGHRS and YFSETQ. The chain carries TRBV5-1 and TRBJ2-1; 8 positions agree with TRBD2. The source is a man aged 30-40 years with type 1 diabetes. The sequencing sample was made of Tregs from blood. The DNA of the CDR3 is TGCGCCAGCAGCTTGGGAACGGAAGGAGCGGGAGTGAGGAACAATGAGCAGTTCTTC. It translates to CASSLGTEGAGVRNNEQFF. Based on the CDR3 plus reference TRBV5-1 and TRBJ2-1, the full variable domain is KAGVTQTPRYLIKTRGQQVTLSCSPISGHRSVSWYQQTPGQGLQFLFEYFSETQRNKGNFPGRFSGRQFSNSRSEMNVSTLELGDSALYLCASSLGTEGAGVRNNEQFFGPGTRLTVL.